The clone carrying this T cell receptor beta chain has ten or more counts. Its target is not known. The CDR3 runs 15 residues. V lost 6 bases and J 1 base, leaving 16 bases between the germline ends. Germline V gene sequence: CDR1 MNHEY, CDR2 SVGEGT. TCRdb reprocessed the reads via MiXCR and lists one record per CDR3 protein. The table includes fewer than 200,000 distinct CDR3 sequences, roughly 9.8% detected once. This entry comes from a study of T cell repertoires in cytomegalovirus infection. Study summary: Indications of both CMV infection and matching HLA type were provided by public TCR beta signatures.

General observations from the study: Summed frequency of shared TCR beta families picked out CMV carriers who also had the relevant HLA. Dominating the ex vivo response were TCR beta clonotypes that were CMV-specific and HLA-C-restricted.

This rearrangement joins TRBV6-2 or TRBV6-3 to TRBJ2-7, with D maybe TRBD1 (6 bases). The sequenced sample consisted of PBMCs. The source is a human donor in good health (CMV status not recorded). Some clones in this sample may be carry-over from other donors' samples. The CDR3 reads CASRPPGTKSYEQYF. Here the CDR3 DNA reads TGTGCCAGCAGACCCCCCGGGACAAAATCCTACGAGCAGTACTTC.